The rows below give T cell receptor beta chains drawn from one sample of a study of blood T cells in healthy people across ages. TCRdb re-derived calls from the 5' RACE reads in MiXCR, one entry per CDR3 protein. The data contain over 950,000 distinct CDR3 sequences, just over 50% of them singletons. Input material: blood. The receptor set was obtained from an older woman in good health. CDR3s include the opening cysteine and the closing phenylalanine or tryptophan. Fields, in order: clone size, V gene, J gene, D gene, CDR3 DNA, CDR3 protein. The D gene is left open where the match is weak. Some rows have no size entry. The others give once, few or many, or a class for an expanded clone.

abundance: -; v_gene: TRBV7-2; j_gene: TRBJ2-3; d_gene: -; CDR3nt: TGTGCCAGCAGCTTAGGGGGAGCTTACACAGATACGCAGTATTTT; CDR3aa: CASSLGGAYTDTQYF
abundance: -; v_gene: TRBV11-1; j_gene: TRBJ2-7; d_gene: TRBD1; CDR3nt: TGTGCCAGCTCAGGAGACAGGGTCGAGCAGTACTTC; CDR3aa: CASSGDRVEQYF
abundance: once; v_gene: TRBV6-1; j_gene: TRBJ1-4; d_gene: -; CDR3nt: TGTGCCAGCAGTGAGCGGATAATCAAGGAAAAACTGTTTTTT; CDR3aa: CASSERIIKEKLFF
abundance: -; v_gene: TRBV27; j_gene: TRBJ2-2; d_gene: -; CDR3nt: TGTGCCAGCAAGGCGTATGTCCCCACCGGGGAGCTGTTTTTT; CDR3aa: CASKAYVPTGELFF
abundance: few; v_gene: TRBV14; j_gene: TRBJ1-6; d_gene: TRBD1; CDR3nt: TGTGCCAGCAGCTTCACAGGGGGCTCGTCACCCCTCCACTTT; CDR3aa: CASSFTGGSSPLHF
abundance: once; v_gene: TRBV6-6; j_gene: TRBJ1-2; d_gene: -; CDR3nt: TGTGCCAGCAGATTCACCAGGGGAGCGGCGAACTATGGCTACACCTTC; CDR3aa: CASRFTRGAANYGYTF
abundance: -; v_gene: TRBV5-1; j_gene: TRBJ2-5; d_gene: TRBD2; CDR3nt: TGCGCCAGCAGCTTGGATGGGACTAGCGGGACGGAGACCCAGTACTTC; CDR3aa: CASSLDGTSGTETQYF
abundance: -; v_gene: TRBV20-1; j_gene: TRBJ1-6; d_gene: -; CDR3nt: TGCAGTGCTACCGTCAGACAGGTTAATAATTCACCCCTCCACTTT; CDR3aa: CSATVRQVNNSPLHF
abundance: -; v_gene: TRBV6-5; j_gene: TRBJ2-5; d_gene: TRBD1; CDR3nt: TGTGCCAGCAGTTACGGGACAGGGAGGTTGGAGACCCAGTACTTC; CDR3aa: CASSYGTGRLETQYF
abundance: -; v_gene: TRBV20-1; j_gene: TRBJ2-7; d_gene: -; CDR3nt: TGCAGTGCTAGAGCAGGGCTAGACGTCCAAAGGTCTCGCGAGCAGTACTTC; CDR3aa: CSARAGLDVQRSREQYF
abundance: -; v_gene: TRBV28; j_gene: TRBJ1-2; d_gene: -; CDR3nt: TGTGCCAGCAGTTCGGGGTCGGCTGGCTACACCTTC; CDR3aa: CASSSGSAGYTF
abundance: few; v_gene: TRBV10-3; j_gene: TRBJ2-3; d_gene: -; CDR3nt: TGTGCCATCAGTGTGTCAGATCCCGAGCTCACAGATACGCAGTATTTT; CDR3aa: CAISVSDPELTDTQYF
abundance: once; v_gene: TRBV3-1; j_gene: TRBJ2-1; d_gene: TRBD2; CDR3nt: TGTGCCAGCAGCCACCCGGGGGGGCCTGTCAATGAGCAGTTCTTC; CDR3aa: CASSHPGGPVNEQFF
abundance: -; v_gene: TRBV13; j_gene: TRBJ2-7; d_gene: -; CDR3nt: TGTGCCAGCAGCTTGCCGTCCGGGAGCTACGAGCAGTACTTC; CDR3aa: CASSLPSGSYEQYF
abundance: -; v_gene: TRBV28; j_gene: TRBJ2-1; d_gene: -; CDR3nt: TGTGCCAGCACCCATACTCCAGATAGAGGGGCCTACAATGAGCAGTTCTTC; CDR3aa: CASTHTPDRGAYNEQFF
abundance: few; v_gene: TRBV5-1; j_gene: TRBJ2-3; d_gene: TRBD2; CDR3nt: TGCGCCAGCAGCTTGGGTAGCGGGAGAGGTTTGGATACGCAGTATTTT; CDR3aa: CASSLGSGRGLDTQYF
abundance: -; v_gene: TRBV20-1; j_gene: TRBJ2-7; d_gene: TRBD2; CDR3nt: TGCAGTGCTAGAGGGCAGGCGGGAGGGGCCCCAGGATCCCTCTACGAGCAGTACTTC; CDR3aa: CSARGQAGGAPGSLYEQYF
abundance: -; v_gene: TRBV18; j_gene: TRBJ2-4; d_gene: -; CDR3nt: TGTGCCAGCTCCCCTTTCACCTTAGCCAAAAACATTCAGTACTTC; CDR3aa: CASSPFTLAKNIQYF
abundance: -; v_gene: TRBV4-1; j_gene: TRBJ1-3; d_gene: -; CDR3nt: TGCGCCAGCAGCCAAGAACCGGGAGACTCTGGAAACACCATATATTTT; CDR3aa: CASSQEPGDSGNTIYF
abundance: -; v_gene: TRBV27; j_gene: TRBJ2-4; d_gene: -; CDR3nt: TGTGCCAGCAGTTCAACAGGGCGGGGAAACATTCAGTACTTC; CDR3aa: CASSSTGRGNIQYF
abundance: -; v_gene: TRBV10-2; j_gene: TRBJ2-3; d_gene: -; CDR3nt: TGCGCCAGCAAGATAGCGCTAAACACAGATACGCAGTATTTT; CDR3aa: CASKIALNTDTQYF
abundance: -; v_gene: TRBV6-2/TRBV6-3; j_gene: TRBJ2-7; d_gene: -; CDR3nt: TGTGCCAGCATCAGCCGGGACAATACCTACGAGCAGTACTTC; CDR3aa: CASISRDNTYEQYF
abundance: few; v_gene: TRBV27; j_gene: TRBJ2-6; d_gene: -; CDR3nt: TGTGCCAGCAGTCCCCTCCTCTCTGGGGCCAACGTCCTGACTTTC; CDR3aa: CASSPLLSGANVLTF
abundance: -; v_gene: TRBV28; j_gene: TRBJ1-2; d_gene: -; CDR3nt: TGTGCCAGCAGTTTAGTGTCCCGGGCCCTATATGGCTACACCTTC; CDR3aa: CASSLVSRALYGYTF
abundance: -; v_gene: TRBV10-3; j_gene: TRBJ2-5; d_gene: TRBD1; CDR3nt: TGTGCCATCGGACAGGGGGCTATGGCAGAGACCCCGTACTTC; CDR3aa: CAIGQGAMAETPYF
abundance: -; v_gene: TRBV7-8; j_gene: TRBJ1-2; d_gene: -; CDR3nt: TGTGCCAGCAGCTCCAAAGACAGCCCCCGGTCCTATGGCTACACCTTC; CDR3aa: CASSSKDSPRSYGYTF
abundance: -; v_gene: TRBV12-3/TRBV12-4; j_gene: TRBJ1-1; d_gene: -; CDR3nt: TGTGCCAGCAACCCAGGGCTATTGAACACTGAAGCTTTCTTT; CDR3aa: CASNPGLLNTEAFF
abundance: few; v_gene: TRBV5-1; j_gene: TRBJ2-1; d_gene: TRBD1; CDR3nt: TGCGCCAGCAGCTTGGATACAGGGGAGTACAATGAGCAGTTCTTC; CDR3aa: CASSLDTGEYNEQFF
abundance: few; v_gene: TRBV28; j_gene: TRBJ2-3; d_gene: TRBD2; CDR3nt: TGTGCCAGCGAGGATGCGGGAGGTGATACGCAGTATTTT; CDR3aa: CASEDAGGDTQYF
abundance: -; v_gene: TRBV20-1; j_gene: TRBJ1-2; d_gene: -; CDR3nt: TGCAGTGCTAGTAGGTCAGGGAGCGCCGAGGGCTACACCTTC; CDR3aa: CSASRSGSAEGYTF
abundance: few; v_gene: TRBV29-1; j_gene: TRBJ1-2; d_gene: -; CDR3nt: TGCAGCGCCGGTCCTGGGACCGCGGGGGGTTACACCTTC; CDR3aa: CSAGPGTAGGYTF
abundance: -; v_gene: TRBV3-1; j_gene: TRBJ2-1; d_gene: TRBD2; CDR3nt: TGTGCCAGCAGCCAAGCCCTGAGAACTAGCGGTTCCTACAATGAGCAGTTCTTC; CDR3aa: CASSQALRTSGSYNEQFF
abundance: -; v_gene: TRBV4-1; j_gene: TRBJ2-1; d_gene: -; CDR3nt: TGCGCCACCGCCCTTTTGGGAAGAAAAAACAATGAGCAGTTCTTC; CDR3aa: CATALLGRKNNEQFF
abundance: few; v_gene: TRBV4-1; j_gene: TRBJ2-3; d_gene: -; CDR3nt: TGCGCCAGCAGCCAAGAGTGGGTAGATACGCAGTATTTT; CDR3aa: CASSQEWVDTQYF
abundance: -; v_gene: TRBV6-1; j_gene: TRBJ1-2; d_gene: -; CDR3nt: TGTGCCAGCAGTGATCTAGGGGGGACAACTAACTATGGCTACACCTTC; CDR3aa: CASSDLGGTTNYGYTF
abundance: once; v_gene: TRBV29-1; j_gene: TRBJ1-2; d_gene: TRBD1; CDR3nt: TGCAGCGTTGAGACAGGGGATCGGTATGGCTACACCTTC; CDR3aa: CSVETGDRYGYTF
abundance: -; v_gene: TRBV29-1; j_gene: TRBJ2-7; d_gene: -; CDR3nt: TGCAGCGTTGATACCTACGGAGGCTACGAGCAGTACTTC; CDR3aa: CSVDTYGGYEQYF
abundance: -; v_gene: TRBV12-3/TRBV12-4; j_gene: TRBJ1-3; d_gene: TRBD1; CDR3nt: TGTGCCAGCAGTTGGGGACAGCCAGGAAACACCATATATTTT; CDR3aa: CASSWGQPGNTIYF
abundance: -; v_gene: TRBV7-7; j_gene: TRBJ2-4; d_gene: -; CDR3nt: TGTGCCAGCAGCTCCCCCGTAGAGGGGAGCATCTCGTCTCCCAAAAACATTCAGTACTTC; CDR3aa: CASSSPVEGSISSPKNIQYF
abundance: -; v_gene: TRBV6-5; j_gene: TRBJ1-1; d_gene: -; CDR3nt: TGTGCCAGCAGTTACTCGAGAAAATCTGAAGCTTTCTTT; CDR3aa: CASSYSRKSEAFF
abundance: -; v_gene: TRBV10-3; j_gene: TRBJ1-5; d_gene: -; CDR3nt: TGTGCCATCAGTGCCACAGATAGCAATCAGCCCCAGCATTTT; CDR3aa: CAISATDSNQPQHF
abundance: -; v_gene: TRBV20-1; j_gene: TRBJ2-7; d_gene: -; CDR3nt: TGCAGTGCTAGAGATTTTTACACCAACTCCTACGAGCAGTACTTC; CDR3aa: CSARDFYTNSYEQYF
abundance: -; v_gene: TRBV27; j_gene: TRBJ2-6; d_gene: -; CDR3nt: TGTGCCAGCAGACGGGTCCCAACTTCGTCTGGGGCCAACGTCCTGACTTTC; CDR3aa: CASRRVPTSSGANVLTF
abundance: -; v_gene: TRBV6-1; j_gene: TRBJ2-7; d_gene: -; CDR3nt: TGTGCCATCGATGGGGCGAGCCCCTCCTACAATGAGCAGTACTTC; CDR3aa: CAIDGASPSYNEQYF
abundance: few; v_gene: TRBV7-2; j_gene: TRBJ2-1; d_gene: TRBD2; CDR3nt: TGTGCCAGCAGCCGGTTGGGGACTAGCGCCAATGAGCAGTTCTTC; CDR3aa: CASSRLGTSANEQFF
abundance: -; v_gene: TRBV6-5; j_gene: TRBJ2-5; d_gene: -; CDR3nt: TGTGCCAGCAGTTATGGTGGCAGCACCTTGGGGAATGAGCAGTACTTC; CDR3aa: CASSYGGSTLGNEQYF
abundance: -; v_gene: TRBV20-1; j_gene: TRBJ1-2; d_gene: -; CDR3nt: TGCAGTGCTAATCGGGACGGGCTCCTAGGCTACACCTTC; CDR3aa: CSANRDGLLGYTF
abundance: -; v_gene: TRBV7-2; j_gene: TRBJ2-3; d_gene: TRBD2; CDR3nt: TGTGCCAGCAGCTCGAGGACTAGCGGGAGGACAGATACGCAGTATTTT; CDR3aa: CASSSRTSGRTDTQYF
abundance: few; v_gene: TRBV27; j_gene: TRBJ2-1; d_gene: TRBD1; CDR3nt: TGTGCCAGCAGTGACAGGGGTGGGGATGAGCAGTTCTTC; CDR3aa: CASSDRGGDEQFF
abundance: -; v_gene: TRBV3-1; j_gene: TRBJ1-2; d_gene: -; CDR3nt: TGTGCCAGCAGCCCTCAATTGGGGGTGGGGGTATATGGCTACACCTTC; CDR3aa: CASSPQLGVGVYGYTF
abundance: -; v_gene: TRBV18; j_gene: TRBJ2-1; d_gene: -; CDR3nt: TGTGCCAGCTCACCACGACTCCTCCGAGGGGATGAGCAGTTCTTC; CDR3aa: CASSPRLLRGDEQFF
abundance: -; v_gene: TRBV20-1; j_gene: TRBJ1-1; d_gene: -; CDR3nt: TGCAGCGCCAAGGAGGCGGGCGTGATGAACACTGAAGCTTTCTTT; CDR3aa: CSAKEAGVMNTEAFF
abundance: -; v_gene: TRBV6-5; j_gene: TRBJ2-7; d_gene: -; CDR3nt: TGTGCCAGCAGAAGGGGGTTCGGCTCCTACGAGCAGTACTTC; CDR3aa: CASRRGFGSYEQYF
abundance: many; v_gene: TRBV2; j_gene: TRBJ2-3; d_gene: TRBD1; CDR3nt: TGTGCCAGCAGTGACGGGACAGACGATACGCAGTATTTT; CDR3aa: CASSDGTDDTQYF